The T cell receptor (beta chain) under discussion was sequenced for a study of blood T cell repertoires in COVID-19 (dated by TCRdb to the early 2020s). About the study as a whole: Samples covering the acute and convalescent phases of COVID-19 were provided by collaborators in the United States, Italy and Spain. The prospective study material was composed of cDNA or gDNA derived from T cells, B-cell-depleted T cells, or PBMCs. Deeply sampled blood TCRbeta repertoires from subjects exposed to, actively infected with, or recovered from COVID-19 were included in the dataset. A freely available public database, intended as a resource for researchers studying the immune response to SARS-CoV-2, is where the repertoires were released. The samples were drawn from two sources: the first 160 participants of the ongoing ImmuneRACE study, and about 1,300 subjects contributed by 6 global collaborators. Sample metadata almost always included a de-identified subject ID, COVID-19 status, age in years and sex. Where available, HLA class I and class II types were obtained from metadata supplied by the sample provider rather than from assay-based typing. Overall results and qualifications from the work: Clinical and demographic metadata were provided uncurated, with the amount varying by source and participant.

Each collaborating institution followed its own protocols to collect whole blood in K2EDTA tubes. Collaborator samples were shipped for TCRbeta analysis as frozen whole blood, isolated PBMCs, or DNA extracted from either sample type. TCRbeta CDR3 regions were amplified from genomic DNA by means of the immunoSEQ Assay, a bias-controlled multiplex PCR. As for how the authors treated the data: The number of nucleated cells in each sample was estimated by amplification of reference gene primers within the assay. To quantify the absolute abundance of each unique TCRbeta CDR3 rearrangement, sequence reads were collapsed and filtered. For each sample, productive Simpson clonality was calculated by taking the square root of Simpson's diversity index across productive rearrangements. Here the immuneACCESS table is served through TCRdb, limited to in-frame sequences with V and J called. Missing clones are a known gap in these copies; in checked studies unresolved V genes cover under half, and the rest lacks a known reason. V, J and clone size are those of that table, while D and trimming were read from the DNA. Recorded for this sample are 200,000 to 250,000 clones; about 82% of them occurred a single time. The leading ten clones occupy approximately 13% of the sample.

Including the terminal cysteine and phenylalanine, the CDR3 comprises 13 residues. Of all the DNA, just the CDR3 is kept, 39 bases in frame from base 1. The germline ends are 6 bases apart after V is trimmed by 5 bases and J by 0 bases. Sequences SGHAT (CDR1) and FQNNGV (CDR2) are obtained from the germline V gene. A note on this clone: Its antigen remains undetermined. No base quality information exists; no much larger clone differs at one position.

This sequence uses TRBV11-2 and TRBJ2-3; the D gene is not confidently resolved. The receptor was isolated from a man of 80 years or more with acute or convalescent COVID-19. What was sequenced was peripheral blood. The CDR3 in this case is CASSIVSTDTQYF. At the DNA level, the sequence is TGTGCCAGCAGCATCGTAAGCACAGATACGCAGTATTTT. The reference TRBV11-2 and TRBJ2-3 proteins fill in what lies around the CDR3, so the full variable domain reads EAGVAQSPRYKIIEKRQSVAFWCNPISGHATLYWYQQILGQGPKLLIQFQNNGVVDDSQLPKDRFSAERLKGVDSTLKIQPAKLEDSAVYLCASSIVSTDTQYFGPGTRLTVL.